The 14 T cell receptor beta chains listed next were all sequenced from one sample in a study of CD8 T cells in ankylosing spondylitis. No antigen has been assigned to these receptors. Study-wide results and limits: Within ankylosing spondylitis blood, a TCR beta motif made up of roughly eight highly homologous variants appeared to be characteristic.

TCRdb independently ran MiXCR on the 5' RACE reads; one entry per CDR3 protein. The sample holds about 450,000 distinct CDR3 sequences, approximately 26% seen once. The sequenced material came from blood, either unsorted or a sorted T cell fraction (not recorded which). All receptors derive from a male donor with ankylosing spondylitis.

This rearrangement joins TRBV5-1 to TRBJ1-5, with a possible D match to TRBD1 (5 bases). Germline CDR1 is SGHRS and CDR2 is YFSETQ. This CDR3 spans 15 amino acids. V was pared by 4 bases and J by 4 bases, with 15 bases between. This chain's CDR3 is CASSAAGQRNQPQHF. In DNA form, the CDR3 reads TGCGCCAGCAGCGCCGCGGGGCAGCGAAATCAGCCCCAGCATTTT. The full variable domain, in which reference TRBV5-1 and TRBJ1-5 provide the parts outside the CDR3, is KAGVTQTPRYLIKTRGQQVTLSCSPISGHRSVSWYQQTPGQGLQFLFEYFSETQRNKGNFPGRFSGRQFSNSRSEMNVSTLELGDSALYLCASSAAGQRNQPQHFGDGTRLSIL.

The chain links TRBV21-1 to TRBJ2-7; the D segment call TRBD1 is taken from the table without a DNA check. TRBV21-1 is assigned pseudogene status. CDR3 length: 12 residues. DNA of the CDR3: TGTGCCTCCCCCTTGGAGAAAGGCGAGCAGTACGTC. Protein sequence: CASPLEKGEQYV.

In its sample, this clonotype was seen a few times. The chain couples TRBV5-5 to TRBJ1-4; D perhaps matches TRBD1 (5 bases). In germline, CDR1 is SGHKS, CDR2 YYEKEE (reference sequence). The CDR3 length is 16 residues. Between the trimmed V and J ends, which lost 3 bases and 3 bases, there was a span of 15 bases. The CDR3 region has the DNA TGTGCCAGCAGCTCCGCCGGGACCCCGGCTAATGAAAAACTGTTTTTT. Translated: CASSSAGTPANEKLFF.

This clonotype was observed a few times. The chain uses TRBV5-1 and TRBJ2-2; D might be TRBD1 (5 bases). CDR3 length equals 16 residues. Germline CDR1 and CDR2: SGHRS and YFSETQ. The V end was cut by 1 base, the J end by 0 bases, with 10 bases between. The CDR3: CASSLLTVANTGELFF. CDR3 sequence (DNA): TGCGCCAGCAGCTTGCTGACAGTCGCGAACACCGGGGAGCTGTTTTTT.

This clonotype was observed a handful of times. The J gene is TRBJ2-7, the V gene TRBV12-3 or TRBV12-4; 8 bases match TRBD1. The CDR3 contains 15 residues. Germline trimming cut 6 bases from V and 3 bases from J; bases unmatched to any gene: 10. The CDR3 loop reads CASSLKTGGGYEQYV. The CDR3 DNA reads as TGTGCCAGCAGCCTGAAAACAGGGGGAGGCTACGAGCAGTACGTC.

This chain links TRBV20-1 with TRBJ2-3, with D hard to call. CDR1 is DFQATT, CDR2 SNEGSKA, per germline (reference sequence). The length of the CDR3 is 13 residues. V lost 5 bases to trimming and J lost 2 bases, with 11 bases between them. The CDR3 nucleotides read TGCAGTGCTCAACACCTTACCACAGATACGCAGTATTTT. It is translated as CSAQHLTTDTQYF.

This chain connects TRBV10-3 to TRBJ1-4; D is unresolved. The CDR3 runs 15 residues. Germline loops: CDR1 ENHRY, CDR2 SYGVKD. Trimming took off 0 bases at V and 0 bases at J, with 5 bases between the two ends. The CDR3 here is CAISESKATNEKLFF. CDR3 in DNA: TGTGCCATCAGTGAGTCCAAGGCAACTAATGAAAAACTGTTTTTT.

The rearrangement joins TRBV6-1 to TRBJ1-4; TRBD1 aligns across 8 bases. The CDR3 sequence is 14 residues long. Looked up from germline, CDR1 is MNHNS and CDR2 is SASEGT. V was clipped by 3 bases and J by 7 bases; unmatched bases: 4. The CDR3 DNA reads TGTGCCAGCAGTGATCAGGGGGCGGCTGAAAAACTGTTTTTT. Translating it yields CASSDQGAAEKLFF.

In this sample, this clonotype turned up many times. The CDR3 DNA is TGTGCCAGCAGTTCTAGGACAAGGTCTTTCGATGAGCAGTTCTTC. Its protein product is CASSSRTRSFDEQFF. The V and J genes are TRBV6-5 and TRBJ2-1, with TRBD1 as a possible D gene (5 bases). V was cut by 4 bases and J by 8 bases, with 18 bases left in between. The germline V gene encodes CDR1 MNHEY and CDR2 SVGAGI. The CDR3 is made up of 15 amino acids.

The chain combines TRBV3-1 with TRBJ2-3; D may be TRBD1 (5 bases). There are 16 residues in the CDR3. Trimming removed 5 bases from V and 0 bases from J, with 15 bases in between. CDR1 LGHDT and CDR2 YNNKEL come from the germline V gene (reference sequence). The CDR3 DNA reads TGTGCCAGCAGCAACCTTACAGGACCTAGCACAGATACGCAGTATTTT. Protein sequence: CASSNLTGPSTDTQYF.

In this sample, this clonotype turned up a few times. J is TRBJ1-2 and V is TRBV6-5; 8 positions match TRBD1. V trimming: 4 bases; J trimming: 4 bases; junction bases outside the gene matches: 2. Germline lookup yields CDR1 MNHEY and CDR2 SVGAGI. This CDR3 has 13 amino acids. The CDR3 sequence: CASSWGTGYGYTF. Here the CDR3 DNA reads TGTGCCAGCAGTTGGGGGACAGGCTATGGCTACACCTTC.

Regarding this clonotype: The germline gene is not matched at one end of the junction; a read error may be the cause. The chain uses TRBV20-1 and TRBJ1-2; D not resolved. CDR1 is DFQATT and CDR2 is SNEGSKA in the germline V gene (reference sequence). The CDR3 length is 13 residues. In DNA, the CDR3 is TGCAGTGCCCTGGGAGGTTCCCCACATGGTTACACCTTC. It codes for CSALGGSPHGYTF.

As to this clonotype: This is likely a read error, given that the CDR3 carries no conserved phenylalanine or tryptophan at its end. The chain couples TRBV27 to TRBJ1-3; D ambiguous. The CDR3 spans 15 residues. Germline CDR1 and CDR2: MNHEY and SMNVEV (reference sequence). V was pared by 5 bases and J by 0 bases, with 11 bases between. The CDR3 reads CASSVEGDSGNTIYL. The CDR3 DNA follows: TGTGCCAGCAGTGTGGAAGGAGACTCTGGAAACACCATATATCTT.

This chain links TRBV11-2 with TRBJ1-5; the D is unclear. The CDR3 spans 15 residues. The germline gives CDR1 SGHAT, CDR2 FQNNGV. V shed 1 base and J shed 2 bases, with 9 bases lying between them. The CDR3 loop reads CASSLGPNRNQPQHF. Here the CDR3 DNA reads TGTGCCAGCAGCTTAGGGCCGAACCGCAATCAGCCCCAGCATTTT.